This T cell receptor beta chain appears in the sequencing data of a study of CD8 T cells in ankylosing spondylitis. Unmatched junction bases numbered 12, after V lost 6 bases and J lost 3 bases. Germline V gene data show CDR1 as DFQATT and CDR2 as SNEGSKA (reference sequence). This CDR3 spans 17 amino acids. TCRdb reprocessed the 5' RACE reads with MiXCR, giving one entry per CDR3 protein. The sample has about 130,000 distinct CDR3 sequences, 7% seen once. This clonotype was observed at least ten times. This clonotype was sampled from a male donor with ankylosing spondylitis or in good health (not recorded which). The V and J genes are TRBV20-1 and TRBJ2-7, with 15 positions matching TRBD2. Sequenced sample: blood, either unsorted or a sorted T cell fraction (not recorded which). CDR3 nucleotides: TGCAGTGCCACTCCAGGGACTAGCGGGGGGTTATACTACGAGCAGTACTTC. As protein: CSATPGTSGGLYYEQYF.